The present T cell receptor (beta chain) was sequenced within a study of response to subunit inactivated influenza vaccine. This clonotype was detected a few times. Antigen unknown. The germline gives CDR1 SGHDT, CDR2 YYEEEE. Unmatched junction bases numbered 6, after V lost 2 bases and J lost 6 bases. The CDR3 length is 15 residues. Regarding the study as a whole: There was a suggestion from the authors that each seasonal influenza vaccination recruits few new T cells.

TCRdb reprocessed the RT-PCR reads via MiXCR and lists one record per CDR3 protein. The table includes almost 600,000 distinct CDR3 sequences, 14% detected once. The source of this sequence is a man aged 50-60 years who received an inactivated influenza vaccine. V usage is TRBV5-6 and J usage is TRBJ2-1; 9 nucleotides agree with TRBD2. The specimen was PBMCs from blood, collected 11 to 12 days after vaccination. CDR3 sequence: CASSLASGAGNEQFF. The CDR3 DNA is TGTGCCAGCAGCTTAGCTAGCGGGGCTGGCAATGAGCAGTTCTTC. Full variable domain (rest looked up from reference TRBV5-6 and TRBJ2-1): DAGVTQSPTHLIKTRGQQVTLRCSPKSGHDTVSWYQQALGQGPQFIFQYYEEEERQRGNFPDRFSGHQFPNYSSELNVNALLLGDSALYLCASSLASGAGNEQFFGPGTRLTVL.